This TCR beta chain was profiled in a study of blood T cell repertoires in COVID-19. Only in-frame clones appear in the TCRdb table, and some are missing; sequencing was by immunoSEQ multiplex PCR. There are about 150,000 clones in the sample; more than 70% occur only once, and roughly 13% lies in the top ten. The V and J ends lost 6 bases and 1 base, in that order; junction bases with no gene match: 6. Germline V gene sequence: CDR1 MDHEN, CDR2 SYDVKM. This CDR3 is 15 amino acids long. This TCR was sampled from a young man with active or convalescent COVID-19. The rearrangement joins TRBV28 to TRBJ2-7; 10 positions match TRBD2. Sequencing was done on a sample of peripheral blood. The CDR3 DNA is TGTGCCAGCAGAGAGGGACTAGCGCCTTCCTACGAGCAGTACTTC. Its translation: CASREGLAPSYEQYF.